These 9 T cell receptor beta chains were all obtained from the same sample, sequenced in a study of cytomegalovirus exposure and HLA in healthy donors. The PCR employed 60 Vbeta primers together with 13 Jbeta primers. Produced via immunoSEQ multiplex PCR; TCRdb's table is partial and in-frame only. Here the sample spans roughly 150,000 clones, about 85% being singletons. The sequencing input was PBMCs. The receptors originated from a woman aged 18-29 years in good health and CMV-seronegative.

V gene TRBV19 combines with J gene TRBJ1-1; D unclear. Trimming took 5 bases from V and 2 from J, leaving 9 bases between them. The length of the CDR3 is 13 residues. The germline CDR1 and CDR2 sequences are LNHDA and SQIVND (reference sequence). CDR3 sequence (DNA): TGTGCCAGTAGTGGCCGCTTTAACACTGAAGCTTTCTTT. This sequence encodes CASSGRFNTEAFF.

In its sample, this clone was seen once. The chain has TRBV18 and TRBJ2-7; D not certain. Trimming left V 3 bases short and J 3 bases short, with 6 bases between. CDR1 and CDR2 (germline): KGHSH, LQKENI. This CDR3 comprises 12 residues. Here the CDR3 reads CASSPGDYEQYF. CDR3 in DNA: TGTGCCAGCTCACCGGGCGACTACGAGCAGTACTTC.

CDR3 residues: CASSVGKDTQYF. The CDR3 DNA sequence: TGTGCCAGCAGCGTAGGTAAAGATACGCAGTATTTT. The rearrangement joins TRBV9 to TRBJ2-3; D ambiguous. V lost 0 bases, J lost 5 bases, and 4 bases lay in between. Looked up from germline, CDR1 is SGDLS and CDR2 is YYNGEE. This CDR3 spans 12 amino acids.

V is TRBV18 and J is TRBJ2-7; a weak D match, TRBD1 (6 bases). This CDR3 region has 15 residues. Germline-derived CDR1 and CDR2 are KGHSH and LQKENI. Trimming removed 6 bases at V and 5 bases at J, with 20 bases between. The DNA of the CDR3 is TGTGCCAGCTCCGAGGTGGTTAGTCAGGGGAACGAGCAGTACTTC. This translates into CASSEVVSQGNEQYF.

J is TRBJ2-7 and V is TRBV7-2; weak D call: TRBD2 (6 bases). Germline V gene data show CDR1 as SGHTA and CDR2 as FQGNSA. CDR3 length: 14 amino acids. V lost 1 base and J lost 3, with 10 bases in between. CDR3 loop: CASSLVGGDYEQYF. CDR3 DNA sequence: TGTGCCAGCAGCTTAGTAGGAGGGGACTACGAGCAGTACTTC.

This clone was detected only once. The chain has TRBV2 and TRBJ2-2; 11 bases are a match to TRBD2. The trim removed 7 bases at V and 6 bases at J, leaving 7 bases unmatched. This CDR3 region has 15 residues. CDR1 is SNHLY and CDR2 is FYNNEI in the germline V gene. CDR3 region: CASKVLAGGPGELFF. CDR3 in DNA: TGTGCCAGCAAGGTCCTAGCGGGAGGTCCCGGGGAGCTGTTTTTT. Complete variable domain (other parts from reference TRBV2 and TRBJ2-2): EPEVTQTPSHQVTQMGQEVILRCVPISNHLYFYWYRQILGQKVEFLVSFYNNEISEKSEIFDDQFSVERPDGSNFTLKIRSTKLEDSAMYFCASKVLAGGPGELFFGEGSRLTVL.

The genes are TRBV29-1 and TRBJ2-1; maybe TRBD1 (5 bases). CDR1 is SQVTM, CDR2 ANQGSEA, per germline. The CDR3 extends over 11 amino acids. The germline V and J ends were trimmed by 4 bases and 7 bases, with 8 bases remaining between them. CDR3 residues: CSVGQGNEQFF. DNA for the CDR3: TGCAGCGTTGGCCAGGGTAATGAGCAGTTCTTC.

The gene calls are TRBV11-2 and TRBJ2-1; TRBD2 aligns across 11 bases. Trimming took 1 base from V and 4 from J; bases not matched to a gene: 6. This CDR3 is 17 amino acids long. Germline V lookup: CDR1 SGHAT, CDR2 FQNNGV. This chain's CDR3 is CASSLVSLAGGYNEQFF. In DNA form, the CDR3 reads TGTGCCAGCAGCTTAGTATCTCTAGCGGGGGGTTACAATGAGCAGTTCTTC.

The V call is TRBV5-1, the J call TRBJ1-2; tentatively, D is TRBD1 (6 bases). V lost 1 base, J lost 7 bases, and 17 bases lay in between. There are 15 residues in the CDR3. Germline V gene data show CDR1 as SGHRS and CDR2 as YFSETQ. Here the CDR3 reads CASSLHRDKSSGYTF. The DNA of the CDR3 is TGCGCCAGCAGCTTGCACCGGGACAAATCCTCTGGCTACACCTTC. Together with reference TRBV5-1 and TRBJ1-2, the CDR3 gives the full variable domain: KAGVTQTPRYLIKTRGQQVTLSCSPISGHRSVSWYQQTPGQGLQFLFEYFSETQRNKGNFPGRFSGRQFSNSRSEMNVSTLELGDSALYLCASSLHRDKSSGYTFGSGTRLTVV.